The 9 T cell receptor beta chains given below trace back to one sample, sequenced in a study of blood T cell repertoires in COVID-19. This table comes from immunoSEQ multiplex PCR, and its TCRdb copy is limited to in-frame clones, with some not included. The sample includes 180,000 or so clones, 80% to 90% seen only once; the top ten take approximately 8%. The specimen was peripheral blood. The receptors were sampled from a man between 60 and 70 years old with acute or convalescent COVID-19.

This clone has just a few counts. This chain links TRBV30 with TRBJ2-7; D uncertain. The CDR3 is 13 residues long. Looked up from germline, CDR1 is GTSNPN and CDR2 is SVGIG (reference sequence). V lost 3 bases and J 7 bases, leaving 16 bases between the germline ends. In DNA form, the CDR3 reads TGTGCCTGGAGCCTAGAACGAGTACGGGAGCAGTACTTC. It yields the protein CAWSLERVREQYF.

The rearrangement joins TRBV3-1 (or the pseudogene TRBV3-2) to TRBJ1-6; no firm D call. Germline V gene sequence: CDR1 LGHDT, CDR2 YNNKEL (reference sequence). Trimming stripped 3 bases from V and 0 bases from J, with 9 bases between. The CDR3 contains 16 residues. The CDR3 coding sequence is TGTGCCAGCAGCCAGGGAGTTTACTCCTATAATTCACCCCTCCACTTT. Protein sequence: CASSQGVYSYNSPLHF.

The genes are TRBV6-2 or TRBV6-3 and TRBJ1-1; 7 bases are a match to TRBD1. The CDR3 contains 16 residues. The V gene end was trimmed by 6 bases and the J gene end by 5 bases; junction bases not matched to a gene: 15. Germline V CDR1 and CDR2: MNHEY, SVGEGT. In nucleotides, the CDR3 is TGTGCCAGCAGCCCAGACAGGGCCCCACAGAAAACTGAAGCTTTCTTT. This gives the protein CASSPDRAPQKTEAFF.

The CDR3 DNA reads as TGTGCCAGCAGTTTAGGCAGGGCCTTAGAAGCTTTCTTT. Translated: CASSLGRALEAFF. The genes are TRBV12-3 or TRBV12-4 and TRBJ1-1; TRBD1 might be the D (5 bases). There are 13 residues in the CDR3. Deletions cut 1 base from V and 8 bases from J, with 11 bases between.

The J gene is TRBJ1-6, the V gene TRBV27; 8 bases are a match to TRBD1. Losses at the gene ends were 3 bases for V and 9 bases for J; bases not matched to a gene: 7. Germline V CDR1 and CDR2: MNHEY, SMNVEV (reference sequence). The CDR3 contains 15 residues. Here the CDR3 reads CASSFVLRGPSPLHF. DNA of the CDR3: TGTGCCAGCAGTTTTGTCCTCAGGGGGCCTTCACCCCTCCACTTT.

This chain connects TRBV28 to TRBJ2-7; no reliable D call. The V gene lost 11 bases and the J gene lost 9 bases, with 11 bases spanning the gap. Per germline, CDR1 MDHEN and CDR2 SYDVKM. The CDR3 extends over 9 amino acids. CDR3 DNA sequence: TGTGCCCCTCGAGCCGGGCAGTACTTC. It is translated as CAPRAGQYF.

The V call is TRBV9, the J call TRBJ2-1; D may be TRBD2 (5 bases). Germline CDR1 is SGDLS and CDR2 is YYNGEE. This CDR3 has 13 amino acids. V was pared by 4 bases and J by 7 bases, with 12 bases between. The DNA of the CDR3 is TGTGCCAGCAGCCCGAAAACGGGGAATGAGCAGTTCTTC. Translating it yields CASSPKTGNEQFF. The full variable domain, with the rest looked up from reference TRBV9 and TRBJ2-1, is DSGVTQTPKHLITATGQRVTLRCSPRSGDLSVYWYQQSLDQGLQFLIQYYNGEERAKGNILERFSAQQFPDLHSELNLSSLELGDSALYFCASSPKTGNEQFFGPGTRLTVL.

This chain's CDR3 is CASSYQGGMNTEAFF. Here the CDR3 DNA reads TGCGCCAGCAGCTACCAGGGCGGAATGAACACTGAAGCTTTCTTT. The chain uses TRBV5-1 and TRBJ1-1, with D tentatively TRBD1 (5 bases). V gave up 3 bases and J gave up 0 bases, with 12 bases separating them. Germline V gene data show CDR1 as SGHRS and CDR2 as YFSETQ. The CDR3 runs 15 residues.

The genes are TRBV7-3 and TRBJ2-1; perhaps TRBD1 as D (5 bases). V shed 4 bases and J shed 5 bases, with 9 bases lying between them. The CDR3 extends over 13 amino acids. From germline, CDR1 is SGHTA and CDR2 FQGTGA. As DNA, the CDR3 is TGTGCCAGCAGCTCCGACAGCCACAATGAGCAGTTCTTC. Translation: CASSSDSHNEQFF.